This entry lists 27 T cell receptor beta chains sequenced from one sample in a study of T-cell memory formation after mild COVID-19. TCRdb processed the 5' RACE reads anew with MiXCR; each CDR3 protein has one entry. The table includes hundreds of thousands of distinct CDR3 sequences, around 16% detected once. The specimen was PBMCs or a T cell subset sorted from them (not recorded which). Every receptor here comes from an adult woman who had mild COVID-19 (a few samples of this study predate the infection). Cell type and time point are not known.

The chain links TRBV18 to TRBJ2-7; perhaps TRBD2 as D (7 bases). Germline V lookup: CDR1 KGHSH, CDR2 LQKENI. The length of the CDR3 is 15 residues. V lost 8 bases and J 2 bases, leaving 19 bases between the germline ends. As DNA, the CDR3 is TGTGCCAGCACAGGGCCCCTAGCGGATCCCTACGAGCAGTACTTC. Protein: CASTGPLADPYEQYF.

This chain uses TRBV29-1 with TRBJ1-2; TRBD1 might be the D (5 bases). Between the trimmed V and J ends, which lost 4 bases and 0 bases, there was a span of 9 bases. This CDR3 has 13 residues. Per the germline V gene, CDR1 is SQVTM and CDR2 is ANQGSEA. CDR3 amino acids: CSVGGDANYGYTF. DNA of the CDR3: TGCAGCGTTGGAGGGGATGCTAACTATGGCTACACCTTC. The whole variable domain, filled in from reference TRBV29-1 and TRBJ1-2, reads SAVISQKPSRDICQRGTSLTIQCQVDSQVTMMFWYRQQPGQSLTLIATANQGSEATYESGFVIDKFPISRPNLTFSTLTVSNMSPEDSSIYLCSVGGDANYGYTFGSGTRLTVV.

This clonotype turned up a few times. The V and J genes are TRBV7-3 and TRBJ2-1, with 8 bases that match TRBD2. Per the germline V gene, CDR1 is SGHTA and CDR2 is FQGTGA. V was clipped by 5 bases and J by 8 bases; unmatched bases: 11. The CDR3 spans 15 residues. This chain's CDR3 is CASSPNLLAAHEQFF. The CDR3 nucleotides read TGTGCCAGCAGCCCAAACCTACTAGCGGCCCATGAGCAGTTCTTC.

CDR3: CASSGEGLLSGNTIYF. The DNA of the CDR3 is TGTGCCAGCAGCGGTGAGGGGCTCCTCTCTGGAAACACCATATATTTT. The rearrangement joins TRBV9 to TRBJ1-3; TRBD1 might be the D (5 bases). Trimming left V 3 bases short and J 0 bases short, with 13 bases between. The CDR3 is 16 amino acids. Germline CDR1 reads SGDLS; CDR2 reads YYNGEE.

The CDR3 loop is CASSPTGPSRETQYF. DNA of the CDR3: TGTGCCAGCAGTCCCACCGGACCCTCCCGAGAGACCCAGTACTTC. This sequence joins TRBV12-3 or TRBV12-4 and TRBJ2-5; D remains ambiguous. The CDR3 extends over 15 amino acids. V lost 5 bases and J lost 4, with 17 bases in between.

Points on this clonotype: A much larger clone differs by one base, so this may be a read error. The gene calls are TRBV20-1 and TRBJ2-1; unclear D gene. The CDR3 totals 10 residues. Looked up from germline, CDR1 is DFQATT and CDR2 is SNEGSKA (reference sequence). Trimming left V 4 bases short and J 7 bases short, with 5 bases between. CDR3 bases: TGCAGTGCTAAGTGGAATGAGCAGTTCTTC. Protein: CSAKWNEQFF.

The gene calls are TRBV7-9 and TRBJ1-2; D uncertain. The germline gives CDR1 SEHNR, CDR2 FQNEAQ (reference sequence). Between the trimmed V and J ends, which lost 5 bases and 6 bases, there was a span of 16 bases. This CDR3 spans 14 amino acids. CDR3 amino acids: CASSPWWEFHGYTF. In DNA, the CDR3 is TGTGCCAGCAGCCCTTGGTGGGAATTCCATGGCTACACCTTC.

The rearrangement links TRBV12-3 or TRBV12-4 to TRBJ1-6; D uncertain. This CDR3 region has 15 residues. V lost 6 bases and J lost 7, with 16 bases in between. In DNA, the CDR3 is TGTGCCAGCAGCCTTAGACCGGGAAACAATTCACCCCTCCACTTT. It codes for CASSLRPGNNSPLHF.

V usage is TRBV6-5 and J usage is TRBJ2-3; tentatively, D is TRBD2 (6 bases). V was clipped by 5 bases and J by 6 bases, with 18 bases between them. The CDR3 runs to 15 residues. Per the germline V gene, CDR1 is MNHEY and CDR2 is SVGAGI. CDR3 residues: CASSRIGRGQDTQYF. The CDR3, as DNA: TGTGCCAGCAGTAGGATCGGGAGAGGTCAGGATACGCAGTATTTT.

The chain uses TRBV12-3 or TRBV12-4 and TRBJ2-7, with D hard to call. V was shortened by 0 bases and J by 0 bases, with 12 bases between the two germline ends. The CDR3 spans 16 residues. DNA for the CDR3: TGTGCCAGCAGTTTAGCGCCCCAGCGCGACTCCTACGAGCAGTACTTC. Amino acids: CASSLAPQRDSYEQYF.

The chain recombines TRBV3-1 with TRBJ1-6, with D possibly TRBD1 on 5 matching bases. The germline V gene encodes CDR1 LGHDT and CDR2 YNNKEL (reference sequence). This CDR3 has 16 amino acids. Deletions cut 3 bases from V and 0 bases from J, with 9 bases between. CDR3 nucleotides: TGTGCCAGCAGCCAGGCAGGGAGCTCCTATAATTCACCCCTCCACTTT. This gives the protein CASSQAGSSYNSPLHF. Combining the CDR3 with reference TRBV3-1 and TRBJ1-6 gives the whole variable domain DTAVSQTPKYLVTQMGNDKSIKCEQNLGHDTMYWYKQDSKKFLKIMFSYNNKELIINETVPNRFSPKSPDKAHLNLHINSLELGDSAVYFCASSQAGSSYNSPLHFGNGTRLTVT.

This CDR3 reads CASTSSGSQETQYF. The CDR3 DNA reads as TGTGCCAGCACCTCATCCGGGAGCCAAGAGACCCAGTACTTC. V and J are TRBV12-3 or TRBV12-4 and TRBJ2-5; a weak D match, TRBD2 (6 bases). This CDR3 is 14 amino acids long. V was pared by 7 bases and J by 1 base, with 13 bases between.

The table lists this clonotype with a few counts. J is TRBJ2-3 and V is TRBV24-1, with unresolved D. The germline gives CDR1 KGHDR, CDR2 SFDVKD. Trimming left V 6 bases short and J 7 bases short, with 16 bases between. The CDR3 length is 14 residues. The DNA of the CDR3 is TGTGCCACCAGTTATCTTGGGTCGACGAATACGCAGTATTTT. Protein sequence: CATSYLGSTNTQYF.

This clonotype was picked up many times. In nucleotides, the CDR3 is TGTGCCAGCCGCGATGCGGGCGGATACAATGAGCAGTTCTTC. As protein: CASRDAGGYNEQFF. The V and J genes are TRBV12-3 or TRBV12-4 and TRBJ2-1; a possible D gene is TRBD2 (5 bases). The V end was cut by 8 bases, the J end by 4 bases, with 15 bases between. The CDR3 is 14 amino acids.

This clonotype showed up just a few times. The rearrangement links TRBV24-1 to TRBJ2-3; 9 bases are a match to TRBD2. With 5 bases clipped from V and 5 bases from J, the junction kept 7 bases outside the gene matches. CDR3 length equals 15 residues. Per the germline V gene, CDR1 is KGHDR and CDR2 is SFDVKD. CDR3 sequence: CATSGVSGGIDTQYF. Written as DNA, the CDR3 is TGTGCCACCAGTGGGGTTAGCGGGGGAATAGATACGCAGTATTTT.

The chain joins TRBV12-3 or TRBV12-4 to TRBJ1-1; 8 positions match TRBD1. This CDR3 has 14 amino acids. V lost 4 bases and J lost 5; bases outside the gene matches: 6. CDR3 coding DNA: TGTGCCAGCAGTTCACAGGGGGTAAGGACTGAAGCTTTCTTT. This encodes CASSSQGVRTEAFF.

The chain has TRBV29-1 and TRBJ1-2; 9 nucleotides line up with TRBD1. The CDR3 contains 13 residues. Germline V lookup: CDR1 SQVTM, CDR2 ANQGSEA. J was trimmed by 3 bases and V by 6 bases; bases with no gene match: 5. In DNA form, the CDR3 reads TGCAGCGTGGGGACAGGGTCCGACTATGGCTACACCTTC. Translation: CSVGTGSDYGYTF.

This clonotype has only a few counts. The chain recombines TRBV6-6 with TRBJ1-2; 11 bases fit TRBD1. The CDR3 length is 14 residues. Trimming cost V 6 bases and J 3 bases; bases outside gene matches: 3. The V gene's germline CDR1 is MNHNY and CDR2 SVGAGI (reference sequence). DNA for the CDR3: TGTGCCAGCAGAAGGACAGGGGGCGACTATGGCTACACCTTC. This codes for CASRRTGGDYGYTF.

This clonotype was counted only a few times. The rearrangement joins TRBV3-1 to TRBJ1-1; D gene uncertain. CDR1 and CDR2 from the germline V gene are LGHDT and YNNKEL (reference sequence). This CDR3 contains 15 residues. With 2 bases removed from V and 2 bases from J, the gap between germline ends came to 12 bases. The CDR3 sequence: CASSQQLEVNTEAFF. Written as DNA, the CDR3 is TGTGCCAGCAGCCAACAGTTGGAGGTCAACACTGAAGCTTTCTTT. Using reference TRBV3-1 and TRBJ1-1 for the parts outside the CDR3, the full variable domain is DTAVSQTPKYLVTQMGNDKSIKCEQNLGHDTMYWYKQDSKKFLKIMFSYNNKELIINETVPNRFSPKSPDKAHLNLHINSLELGDSAVYFCASSQQLEVNTEAFFGQGTRLTVV.

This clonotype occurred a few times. CDR3 in amino acids: CASSLDHANYGYTF. CDR3 nucleotide sequence: TGTGCCAGCAGTTTAGACCACGCGAACTATGGCTACACCTTC. This chain links TRBV12-3 or TRBV12-4 with TRBJ1-2, with D hard to call. Deletions cut 1 base from V and 2 bases from J, with 8 bases between. The CDR3 is 14 residues long.

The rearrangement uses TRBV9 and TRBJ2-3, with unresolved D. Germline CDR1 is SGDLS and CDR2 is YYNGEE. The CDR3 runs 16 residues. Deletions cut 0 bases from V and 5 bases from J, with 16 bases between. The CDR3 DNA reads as TGTGCCAGCAGCGTAGGAACCCTTATTGGAAAAGATACGCAGTATTTT. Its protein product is CASSVGTLIGKDTQYF. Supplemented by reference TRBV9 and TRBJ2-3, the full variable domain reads DSGVTQTPKHLITATGQRVTLRCSPRSGDLSVYWYQQSLDQGLQFLIQYYNGEERAKGNILERFSAQQFPDLHSELNLSSLELGDSALYFCASSVGTLIGKDTQYFGPGTRLTVL.

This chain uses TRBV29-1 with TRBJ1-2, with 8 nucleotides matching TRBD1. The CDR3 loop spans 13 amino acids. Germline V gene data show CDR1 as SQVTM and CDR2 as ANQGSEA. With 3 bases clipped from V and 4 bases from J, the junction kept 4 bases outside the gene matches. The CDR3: CSVDRGQGYGYTF. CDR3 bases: TGCAGCGTTGACAGGGGGCAGGGCTATGGCTACACCTTC.

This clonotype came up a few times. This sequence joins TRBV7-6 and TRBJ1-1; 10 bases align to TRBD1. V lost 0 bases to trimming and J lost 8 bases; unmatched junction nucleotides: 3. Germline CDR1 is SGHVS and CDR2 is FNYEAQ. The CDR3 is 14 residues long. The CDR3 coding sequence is TGTGCCAGCAGCTTAGCCGGGACAGGGGTCGAAGCTTTCTTT. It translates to CASSLAGTGVEAFF.

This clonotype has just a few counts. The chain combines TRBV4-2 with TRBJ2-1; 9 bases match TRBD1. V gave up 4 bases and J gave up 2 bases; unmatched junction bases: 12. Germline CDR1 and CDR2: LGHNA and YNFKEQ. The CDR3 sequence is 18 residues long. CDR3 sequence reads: CASSLAWVQGAPYNEQFF. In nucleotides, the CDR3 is TGTGCCAGCAGCCTGGCTTGGGTACAGGGGGCCCCCTACAATGAGCAGTTCTTC.

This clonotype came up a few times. The CDR3 reads CATSDPGLAGGGGEQFF. The DNA for the CDR3 is TGTGCCACCAGTGACCCGGGACTAGCGGGGGGTGGTGGTGAGCAGTTCTTC. The rearrangement uses TRBV24-1 and TRBJ2-1, with 15 bases lining up with TRBD2. The CDR3 covers 17 residues. Losses at the gene ends were 4 bases for V and 9 bases for J; bases not matched to a gene: 9. The germline CDR1 and CDR2 sequences are KGHDR and SFDVKD.

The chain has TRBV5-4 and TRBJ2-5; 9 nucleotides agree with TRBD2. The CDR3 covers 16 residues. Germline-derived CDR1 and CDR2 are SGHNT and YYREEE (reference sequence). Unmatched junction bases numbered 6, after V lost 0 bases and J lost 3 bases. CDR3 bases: TGTGCCAGCAGCTTGGGGTGGCGGGGGGGCGAAGAGACCCAGTACTTC. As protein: CASSLGWRGGEETQYF.

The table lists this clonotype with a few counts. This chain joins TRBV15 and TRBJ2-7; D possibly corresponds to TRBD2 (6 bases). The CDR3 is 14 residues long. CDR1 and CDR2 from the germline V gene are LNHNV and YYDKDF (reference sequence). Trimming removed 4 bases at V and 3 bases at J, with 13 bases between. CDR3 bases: TGTGCCACCAGCATCGCAGGAGGGATCTACGAGCAGTACTTC. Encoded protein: CATSIAGGIYEQYF.